The present T cell receptor beta chain was sequenced within a study of T-cell reconstitution after alpha-beta-depleted transplantation in children. TCRbeta library preparation incorporated unique molecular identifiers. Via MiXCR, TCRdb re-called the PCR reads, giving one row per CDR3 protein. There are a few hundred thousand distinct CDR3 sequences in the sample; roughly 13% occur only once, and around 4% lies in the top ten. The table lists this clonotype with many counts. Germline loops: CDR1 MNHEY, CDR2 SVGEGT. V dropped 2 bases and J dropped 11 bases, with 18 bases sitting between them. The CDR3 totals 14 residues.

The sequence was collected from a human donor who donated a stem cell graft to a child with Fanconi anemia. Source: PBMCs, taken from the stem cell graft. The chain has TRBV6-2 or TRBV6-3 and TRBJ1-1; possible D gene TRBD1, 6 bases. The DNA for the CDR3 is TGTGCCAGCAGTTACCCCCGGGCTTGGGGGCCCGCTTTCTTT. Its translation: CASSYPRAWGPAFF.